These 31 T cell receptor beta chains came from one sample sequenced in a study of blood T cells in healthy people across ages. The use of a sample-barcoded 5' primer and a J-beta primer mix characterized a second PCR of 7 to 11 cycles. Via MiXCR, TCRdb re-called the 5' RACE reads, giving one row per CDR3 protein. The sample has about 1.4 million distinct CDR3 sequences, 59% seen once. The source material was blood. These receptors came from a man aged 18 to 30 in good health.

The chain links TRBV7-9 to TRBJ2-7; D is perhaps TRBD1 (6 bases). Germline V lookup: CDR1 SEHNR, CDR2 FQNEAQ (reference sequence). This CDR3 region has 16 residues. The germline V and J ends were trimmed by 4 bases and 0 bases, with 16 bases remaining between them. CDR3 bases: TGTGCCAGCAGCTACAAGGCAGGGGAAAGCTCCTACGAGCAGTACTTC. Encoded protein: CASSYKAGESSYEQYF.

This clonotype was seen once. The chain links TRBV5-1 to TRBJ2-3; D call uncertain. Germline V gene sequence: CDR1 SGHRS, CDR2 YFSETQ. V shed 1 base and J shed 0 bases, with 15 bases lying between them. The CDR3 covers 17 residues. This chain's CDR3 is CASSLYPQKSSTDTQYF. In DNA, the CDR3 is TGCGCCAGCAGCTTGTATCCCCAGAAATCAAGCACAGATACGCAGTATTTT.

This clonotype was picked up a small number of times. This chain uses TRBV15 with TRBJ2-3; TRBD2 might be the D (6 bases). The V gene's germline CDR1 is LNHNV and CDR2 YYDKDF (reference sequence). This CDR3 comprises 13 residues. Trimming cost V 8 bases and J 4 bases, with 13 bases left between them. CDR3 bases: TGTGCCACCGGCCCCGCTAGCGCAGATACGCAGTATTTT. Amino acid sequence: CATGPASADTQYF. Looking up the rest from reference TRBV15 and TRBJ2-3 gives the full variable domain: DAMVIQNPRYQVTQFGKPVTLSCSQTLNHNVMYWYQQKSSQAPKLLFHYYDKDFNNEADTPDNFQSRRPNTSFCFLDIRSPGLGDTAMYLCATGPASADTQYFGPGTRLTVL.

The CDR3 loop reads CSGRGMGNTEAFF. In nucleotides, the CDR3 is TGCAGCGGCAGAGGCATGGGGAACACTGAAGCTTTCTTT. V and J are TRBV29-1 and TRBJ1-1; D is ambiguous. The germline gives CDR1 SQVTM, CDR2 ANQGSEA. V was cut by 7 bases and J by 1 base, with 13 bases left in between. CDR3 length: 13 amino acids.

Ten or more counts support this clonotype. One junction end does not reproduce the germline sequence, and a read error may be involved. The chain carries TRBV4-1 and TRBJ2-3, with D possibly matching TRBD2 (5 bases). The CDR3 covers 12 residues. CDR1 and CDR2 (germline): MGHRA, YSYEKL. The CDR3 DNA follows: TGTGCCAGCTCACGGGACACAGATACGCAGTATTTT. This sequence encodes CASSRDTDTQYF.

CDR3 sequence: CASSHPFPGNMNTEAFF. Here the CDR3 DNA reads TGTGCCAGCAGCCATCCTTTCCCGGGGAACATGAACACTGAAGCTTTCTTT. The chain couples TRBV4-2 to TRBJ1-1; unclear D gene. The V end was cut by 3 bases, the J end by 0 bases, with 17 bases between. Germline values: CDR1 LGHNA, CDR2 YNFKEQ. The CDR3 has 17 residues.

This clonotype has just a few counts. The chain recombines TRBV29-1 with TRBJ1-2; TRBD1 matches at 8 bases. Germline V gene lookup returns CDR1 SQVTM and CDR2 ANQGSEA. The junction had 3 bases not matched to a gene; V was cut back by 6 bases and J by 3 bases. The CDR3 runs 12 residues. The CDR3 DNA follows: TGCAGCGTCAAACAGGGGGACTATGGCTACACCTTC. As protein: CSVKQGDYGYTF.

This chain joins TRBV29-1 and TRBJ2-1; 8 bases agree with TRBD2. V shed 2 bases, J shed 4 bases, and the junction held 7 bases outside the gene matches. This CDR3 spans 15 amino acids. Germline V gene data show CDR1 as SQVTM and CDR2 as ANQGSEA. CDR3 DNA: TGCAGCGTTGAACCACTAGCGGAAGCTTACAATGAGCAGTTCTTC. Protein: CSVEPLAEAYNEQFF.

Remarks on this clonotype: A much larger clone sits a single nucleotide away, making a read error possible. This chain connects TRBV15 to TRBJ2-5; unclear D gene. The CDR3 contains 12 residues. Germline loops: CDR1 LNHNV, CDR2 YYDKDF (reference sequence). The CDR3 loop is CTTSRDRETQYF. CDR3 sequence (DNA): TGTACCACCAGCAGAGATCGCGAGACCCAGTACTTC.

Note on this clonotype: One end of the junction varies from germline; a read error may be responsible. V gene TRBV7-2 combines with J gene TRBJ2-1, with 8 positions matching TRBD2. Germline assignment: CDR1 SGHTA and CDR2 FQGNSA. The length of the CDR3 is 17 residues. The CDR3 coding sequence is TGTGCCAGCAACTTAGAGCCCGGCGGGAGGACGAACAATGAGCAGTTCTTC. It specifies CASNLEPGGRTNNEQFF.

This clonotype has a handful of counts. The CDR3 region has the DNA TGTGCCAGCAGTCTCACCGGCAGGAGGAGCTCCTACGAGCAGTACTTC. As protein: CASSLTGRRSSYEQYF. The V and J genes are TRBV12-3 or TRBV12-4 and TRBJ2-7, with D possibly matching TRBD2 (5 bases). There are 16 residues in the CDR3. The germline V and J ends were trimmed by 5 bases and 0 bases, with 17 bases remaining between them.

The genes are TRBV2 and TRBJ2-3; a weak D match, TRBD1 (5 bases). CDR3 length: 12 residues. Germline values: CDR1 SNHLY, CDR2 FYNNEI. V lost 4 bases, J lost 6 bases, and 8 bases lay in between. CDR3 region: CASSAGLDTQYF. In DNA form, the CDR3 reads TGTGCCAGCAGTGCAGGGCTGGATACGCAGTATTTT. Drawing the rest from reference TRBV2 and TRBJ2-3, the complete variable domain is EPEVTQTPSHQVTQMGQEVILRCVPISNHLYFYWYRQILGQKVEFLVSFYNNEISEKSEIFDDQFSVERPDGSNFTLKIRSTKLEDSAMYFCASSAGLDTQYFGPGTRLTVL.

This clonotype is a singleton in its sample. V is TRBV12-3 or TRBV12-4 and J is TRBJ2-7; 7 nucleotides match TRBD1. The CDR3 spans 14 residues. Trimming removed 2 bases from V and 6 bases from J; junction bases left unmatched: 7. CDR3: CASSLRQGVGEQYF. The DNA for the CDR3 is TGTGCCAGCAGTTTACGGCAGGGGGTTGGCGAGCAGTACTTC.

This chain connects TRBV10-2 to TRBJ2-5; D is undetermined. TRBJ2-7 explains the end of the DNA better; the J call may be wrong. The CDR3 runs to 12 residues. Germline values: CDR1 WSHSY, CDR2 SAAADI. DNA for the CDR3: TGCGCCAGCAGTCGGGTTGACTACGAGCAGTACTTC. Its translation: CASSRVDYEQYF.

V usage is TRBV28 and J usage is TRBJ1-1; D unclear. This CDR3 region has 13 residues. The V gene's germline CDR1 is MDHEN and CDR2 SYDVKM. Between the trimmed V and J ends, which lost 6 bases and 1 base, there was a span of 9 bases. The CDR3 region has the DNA TGTGCCAGCAGGGGTTCTTGGAACACTGAAGCTTTCTTT. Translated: CASRGSWNTEAFF. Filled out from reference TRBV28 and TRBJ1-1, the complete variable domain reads DVKVTQSSRYLVKRTGEKVFLECVQDMDHENMFWYRQDPGLGLRLIYFSYDVKMKEKGDIPEGYSVSREKKERFSLILESASTNQTSMYLCASRGSWNTEAFFGQGTRLTVV.

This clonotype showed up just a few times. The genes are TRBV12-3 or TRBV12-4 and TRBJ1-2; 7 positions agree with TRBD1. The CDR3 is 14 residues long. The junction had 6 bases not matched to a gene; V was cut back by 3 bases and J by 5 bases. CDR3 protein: CASSFSTGRYGYTF. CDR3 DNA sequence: TGTGCCAGCAGTTTTTCGACAGGGCGGTATGGCTACACCTTC.

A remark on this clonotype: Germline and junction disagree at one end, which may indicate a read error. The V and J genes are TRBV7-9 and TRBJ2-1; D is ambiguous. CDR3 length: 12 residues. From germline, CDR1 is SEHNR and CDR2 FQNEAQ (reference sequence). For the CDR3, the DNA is TGTTCCAGCAGCTTACCCGCGGATGAGCAGTTCTTC. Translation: CSSSLPADEQFF.

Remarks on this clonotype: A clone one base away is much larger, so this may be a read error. This chain's CDR3 is CASSLARGYGNTIYF. The CDR3 nucleotides are TGTGCCAGCAGCTTAGCACGGGGTTATGGAAACACCATATATTTT. J is TRBJ1-3 and V is TRBV7-8; D gene ambiguous. The CDR3 runs to 15 residues. CDR1 is SGHVS, CDR2 FQNEAQ, per germline. V dropped 0 bases and J dropped 3 bases, with 9 bases sitting between them.

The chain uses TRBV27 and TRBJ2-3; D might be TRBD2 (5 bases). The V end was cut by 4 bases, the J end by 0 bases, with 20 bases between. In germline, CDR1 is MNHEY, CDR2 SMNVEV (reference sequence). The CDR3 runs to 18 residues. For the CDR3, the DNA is TGTGCCAGCAGTTCGGTTCTCTGGGAGCCCGAAAGCACAGATACGCAGTATTTT. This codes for CASSSVLWEPESTDTQYF.

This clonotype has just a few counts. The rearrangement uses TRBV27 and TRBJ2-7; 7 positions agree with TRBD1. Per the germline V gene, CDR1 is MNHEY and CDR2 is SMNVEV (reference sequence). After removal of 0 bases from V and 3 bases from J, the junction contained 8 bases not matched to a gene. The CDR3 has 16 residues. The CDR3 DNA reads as TGTGCCAGCAGTTTATCGTTCGGGACAGATATCTACGAGCAGTACTTC. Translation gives CASSLSFGTDIYEQYF.

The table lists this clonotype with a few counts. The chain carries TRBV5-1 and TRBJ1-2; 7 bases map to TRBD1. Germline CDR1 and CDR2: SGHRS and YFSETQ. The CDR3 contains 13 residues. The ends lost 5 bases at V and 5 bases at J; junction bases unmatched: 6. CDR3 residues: CASRTGTDYGYTF. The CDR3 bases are TGCGCCAGCAGGACCGGGACAGATTATGGCTACACCTTC.

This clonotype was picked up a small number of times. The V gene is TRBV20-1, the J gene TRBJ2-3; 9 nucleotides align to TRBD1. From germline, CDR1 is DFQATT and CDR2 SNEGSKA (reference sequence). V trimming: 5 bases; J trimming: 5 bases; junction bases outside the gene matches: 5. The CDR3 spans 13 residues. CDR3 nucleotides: TGCAGTGCTGCGACAGGGGGTCAAGATACGCAGTATTTT. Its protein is CSAATGGQDTQYF.

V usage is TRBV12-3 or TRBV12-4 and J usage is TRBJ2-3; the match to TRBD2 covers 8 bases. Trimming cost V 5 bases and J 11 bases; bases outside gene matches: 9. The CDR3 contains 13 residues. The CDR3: CASSSGGTDVQYF. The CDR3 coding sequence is TGTGCCAGCAGTAGCGGGGGCACAGATGTGCAGTATTTT.

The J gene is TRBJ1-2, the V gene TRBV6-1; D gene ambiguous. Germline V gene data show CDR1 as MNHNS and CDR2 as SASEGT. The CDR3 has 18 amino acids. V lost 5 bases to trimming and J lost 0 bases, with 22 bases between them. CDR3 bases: TGTGCCAGCAGTCCCCCGCCGGCAGCCTTGAAGTCTAACTATGGCTACACCTTC. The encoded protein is CASSPPPAALKSNYGYTF.

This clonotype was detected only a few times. CDR3 residues: CASSHLAGGYEQFF. CDR3 nucleotides: TGTGCCAGCAGCCACCTAGCGGGAGGCTATGAGCAGTTCTTC. The rearrangement uses TRBV4-2 and TRBJ2-1, with TRBD2 matching over 11 bases. The CDR3 sequence is 14 residues long. Germline V gene sequence: CDR1 LGHNA, CDR2 YNFKEQ. The J segment lost 8 bases and the V segment lost 3 bases, leaving 3 bases of the junction unmatched.

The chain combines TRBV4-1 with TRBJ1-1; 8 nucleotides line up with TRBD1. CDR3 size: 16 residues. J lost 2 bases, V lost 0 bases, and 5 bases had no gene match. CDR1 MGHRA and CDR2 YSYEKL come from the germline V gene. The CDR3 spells CASSQEGDRGNTEAFF. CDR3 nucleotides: TGCGCCAGCAGCCAAGAGGGAGACAGGGGCAACACTGAAGCTTTCTTT.

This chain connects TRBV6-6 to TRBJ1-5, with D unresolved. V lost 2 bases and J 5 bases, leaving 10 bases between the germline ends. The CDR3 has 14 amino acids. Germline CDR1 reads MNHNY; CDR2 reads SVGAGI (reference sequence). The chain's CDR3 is CASSYPYDHQPQHF. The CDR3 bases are TGTGCCAGCAGTTACCCTTACGACCATCAGCCCCAGCATTTT.

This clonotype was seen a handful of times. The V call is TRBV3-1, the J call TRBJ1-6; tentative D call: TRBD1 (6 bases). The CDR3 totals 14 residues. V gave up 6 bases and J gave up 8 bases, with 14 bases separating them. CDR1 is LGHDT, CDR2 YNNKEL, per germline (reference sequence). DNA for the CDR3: TGTGCCAGCAGAAACAGGGCATCGGATTCACCCCTCCACTTT. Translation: CASRNRASDSPLHF.

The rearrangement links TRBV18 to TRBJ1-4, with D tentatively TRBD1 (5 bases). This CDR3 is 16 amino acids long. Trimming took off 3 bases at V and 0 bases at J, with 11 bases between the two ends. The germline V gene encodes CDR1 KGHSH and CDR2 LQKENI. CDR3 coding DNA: TGTGCCAGCTCACCCCACAGGACTGCAACTAATGAAAAACTGTTTTTT. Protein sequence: CASSPHRTATNEKLFF.

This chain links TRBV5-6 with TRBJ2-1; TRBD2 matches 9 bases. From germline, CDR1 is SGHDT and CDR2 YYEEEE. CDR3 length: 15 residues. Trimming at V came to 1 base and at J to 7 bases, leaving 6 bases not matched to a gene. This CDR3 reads CASSLSGGSGNEQFF. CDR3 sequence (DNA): TGTGCCAGCAGCTTGAGCGGGGGGTCAGGGAATGAGCAGTTCTTC. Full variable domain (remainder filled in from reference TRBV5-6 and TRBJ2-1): DAGVTQSPTHLIKTRGQQVTLRCSPKSGHDTVSWYQQALGQGPQFIFQYYEEEERQRGNFPDRFSGHQFPNYSSELNVNALLLGDSALYLCASSLSGGSGNEQFFGPGTRLTVL.

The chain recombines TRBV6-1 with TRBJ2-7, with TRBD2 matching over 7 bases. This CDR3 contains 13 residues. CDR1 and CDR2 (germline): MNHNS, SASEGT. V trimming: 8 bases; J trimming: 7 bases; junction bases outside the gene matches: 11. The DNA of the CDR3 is TGTGCCAGCGGGAGGGACGGGTTCGCGGAGCAGTACTTC. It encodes CASGRDGFAEQYF.